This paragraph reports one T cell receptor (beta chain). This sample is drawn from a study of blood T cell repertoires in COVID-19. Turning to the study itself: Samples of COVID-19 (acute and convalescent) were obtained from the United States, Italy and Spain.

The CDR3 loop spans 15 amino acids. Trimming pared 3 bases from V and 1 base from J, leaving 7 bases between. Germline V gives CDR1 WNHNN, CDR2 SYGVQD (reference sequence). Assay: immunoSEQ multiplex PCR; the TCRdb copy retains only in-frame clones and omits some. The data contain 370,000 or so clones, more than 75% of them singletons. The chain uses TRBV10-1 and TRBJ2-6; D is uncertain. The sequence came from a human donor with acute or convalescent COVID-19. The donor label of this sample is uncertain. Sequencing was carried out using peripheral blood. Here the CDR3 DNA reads TGCGCCAGCAGTGACCACAGATCTGGGGCCAACGTCCTGACTTTC. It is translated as CASSDHRSGANVLTF.